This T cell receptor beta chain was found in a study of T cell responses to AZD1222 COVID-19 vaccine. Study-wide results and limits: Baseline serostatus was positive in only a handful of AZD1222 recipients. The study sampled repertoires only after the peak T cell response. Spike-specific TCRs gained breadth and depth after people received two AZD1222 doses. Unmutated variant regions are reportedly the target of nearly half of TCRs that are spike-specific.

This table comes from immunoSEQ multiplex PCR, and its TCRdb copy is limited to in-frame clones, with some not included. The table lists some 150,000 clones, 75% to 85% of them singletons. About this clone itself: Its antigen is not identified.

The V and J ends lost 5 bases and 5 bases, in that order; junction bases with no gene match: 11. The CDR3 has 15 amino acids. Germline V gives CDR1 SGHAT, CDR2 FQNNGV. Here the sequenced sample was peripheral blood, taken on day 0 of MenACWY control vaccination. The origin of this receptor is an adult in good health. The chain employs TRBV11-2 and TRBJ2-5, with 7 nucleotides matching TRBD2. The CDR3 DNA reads TGTGCCAGCAGCCCCGGGAGGCAAGGGCTTGAGACCCAGTACTTC. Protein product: CASSPGRQGLETQYF.